Here is one TCR beta chain with its context. The CDR3 runs 13 residues. The ends were cut back, 1 base at V and 7 bases at J, with 8 bases in the middle. Germline CDR1 and CDR2: MGHRA and YSYEKL. This entry is derived from a study of lymphopenia after photon versus proton radiotherapy. Clones were sequenced by immunoSEQ multiplex PCR, and TCRdb holds only the in-frame ones, with some missing. The table records roughly 30,000 clones, 87% of them present only once. J is TRBJ1-5 and V is TRBV4-1; the D is unclear. The clonotype comes from a woman aged 60-75 years with cholangiocarcinoma. Some clones in this sample may be carry-over from other donors' samples. This specimen was peripheral blood, taken from a patient treated with proton-based radiotherapy. The CDR3 DNA is TGCGCCAGCAGCCAAGGCTCTCAGCAGCCCCAGCATTTT. It is translated as CASSQGSQQPQHF.